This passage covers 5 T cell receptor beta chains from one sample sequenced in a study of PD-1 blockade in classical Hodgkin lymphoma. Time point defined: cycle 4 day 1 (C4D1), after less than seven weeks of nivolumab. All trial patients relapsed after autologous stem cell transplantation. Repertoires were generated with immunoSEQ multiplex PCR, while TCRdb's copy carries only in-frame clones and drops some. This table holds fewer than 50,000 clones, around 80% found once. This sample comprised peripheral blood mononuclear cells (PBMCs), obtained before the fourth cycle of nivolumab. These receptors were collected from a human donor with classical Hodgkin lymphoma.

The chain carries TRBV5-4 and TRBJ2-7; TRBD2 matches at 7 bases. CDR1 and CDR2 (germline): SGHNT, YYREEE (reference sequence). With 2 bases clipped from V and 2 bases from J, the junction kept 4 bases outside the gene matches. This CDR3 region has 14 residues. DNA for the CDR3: TGTGCCAGCAGCTTTAGCGGGTCTCCCTACGAGCAGTACTTC. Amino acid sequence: CASSFSGSPYEQYF.

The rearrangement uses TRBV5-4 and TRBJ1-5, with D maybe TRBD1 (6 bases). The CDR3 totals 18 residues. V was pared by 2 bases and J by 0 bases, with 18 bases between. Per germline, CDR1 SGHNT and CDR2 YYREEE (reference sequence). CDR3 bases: TGTGCCAGCAGCTTTCTCTTGGACAGCACGAGTAGCAATCAGCCCCAGCATTTT. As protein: CASSFLLDSTSSNQPQHF.

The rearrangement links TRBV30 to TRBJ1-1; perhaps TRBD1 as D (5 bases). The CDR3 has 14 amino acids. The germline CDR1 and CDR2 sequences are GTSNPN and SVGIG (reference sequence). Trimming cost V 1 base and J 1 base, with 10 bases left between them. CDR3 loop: CAWSARVSNTEAFF. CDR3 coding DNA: TGTGCCTGGAGTGCCAGGGTTTCGAACACTGAAGCTTTCTTT.

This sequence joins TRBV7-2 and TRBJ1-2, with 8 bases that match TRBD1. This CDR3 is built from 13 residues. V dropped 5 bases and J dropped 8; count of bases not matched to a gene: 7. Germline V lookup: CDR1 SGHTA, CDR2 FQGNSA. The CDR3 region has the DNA TGTGCCAGCAGCCCCCGACAGGGGCAGGGCTACACCTTC. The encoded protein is CASSPRQGQGYTF.

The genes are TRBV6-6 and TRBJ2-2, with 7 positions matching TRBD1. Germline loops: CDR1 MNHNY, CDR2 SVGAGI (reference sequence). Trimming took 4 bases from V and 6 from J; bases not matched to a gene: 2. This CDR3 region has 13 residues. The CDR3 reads CASSFTGAGELFF. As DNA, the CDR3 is TGTGCCAGCAGTTTTACAGGGGCCGGGGAGCTGTTTTTT.